One sample yielded the 17 T cell receptor beta chains listed below, sequenced in a study of blood T cell repertoires in COVID-19. TCRdb's copy holds only in-frame clones and misses some; the assay was immunoSEQ multiplex PCR. The table shows about 110,000 clones, with under 95% occurring only once. Sequencing used peripheral blood. These TCRs come from a woman between 25 and 40 years old with acute or convalescent COVID-19.

The chain couples TRBV7-8 to TRBJ2-2, with D possibly being TRBD2 (5 bases). This CDR3 is built from 16 residues. Germline CDR1 reads SGHVS; CDR2 reads FQNEAQ. V lost 5 bases and J lost 0, with 13 bases in between. In DNA form, the CDR3 reads TGTGCCAGCAGCGAAAATCACGGGGCGAACACCGGGGAGCTGTTTTTT. Encoded protein: CASSENHGANTGELFF. Drawing the rest from reference TRBV7-8 and TRBJ2-2, the complete variable domain is GAGVSQSPRYKVAKRGQDVALRCDPISGHVSLFWYQQALGQGPEFLTYFQNEAQLDKSGLPSDRFFAERPEGSVSTLKIQRTQQEDSAVYLCASSENHGANTGELFFGEGSRLTVL.

The chain joins TRBV5-8 to TRBJ2-7; D not resolved. The CDR3 extends over 14 amino acids. Per the germline V gene, CDR1 is SGHTS and CDR2 is YDEGEE. V gave up 3 bases and J gave up 3 bases, with 13 bases separating them. CDR3 bases: TGTGCCAGCAGCTATTTTGAGAGCCGCTACGAGCAGTACTTC. Protein sequence: CASSYFESRYEQYF.

V and J are TRBV2 and TRBJ1-6; 9 bases map to TRBD1. The CDR3 totals 14 residues. Germline V lookup: CDR1 SNHLY, CDR2 FYNNEI. With 5 bases clipped from V and 8 bases from J, the junction kept 4 bases outside the gene matches. The CDR3 spells CASSLDRGDSPLHF. As DNA, the CDR3 is TGTGCCAGCAGTCTCGACAGGGGGGATTCACCCCTCCACTTT.

The rearrangement uses TRBV7-2 and TRBJ1-2, with 9 bases matching TRBD1. The V and J ends lost 2 bases and 2 bases, in that order; junction bases with no gene match: 6. CDR3 length equals 16 residues. In germline, CDR1 is SGHTA, CDR2 FQGNSA. In nucleotides, the CDR3 is TGTGCCAGCAGCTTAAGTGCCGGGACAGGGAACTATGGCTACACCTTC. Translation gives CASSLSAGTGNYGYTF.

This chain uses TRBV7-9 with TRBJ2-3, with 10 bases matching TRBD2. The CDR3 consists of 15 residues. The germline CDR1 and CDR2 sequences are SEHNR and FQNEAQ (reference sequence). V shed 5 bases and J 9 bases; nucleotides not matched to a gene: 11. CDR3 in amino acids: CASSLRQAGGETQYF. The CDR3 bases are TGTGCCAGCAGCCTCCGACAAGCGGGGGGGGAAACGCAGTATTTT.

This chain links TRBV7-8 with TRBJ2-1; TRBD1 might be the D (5 bases). V lost 2 bases to trimming and J lost 2 bases, with 10 bases between them. Germline lookup yields CDR1 SGHVS and CDR2 FQNEAQ. The CDR3 has 15 residues. The chain's CDR3 is CASSLIDSTYNEQFF. The CDR3 nucleotides are TGTGCCAGCAGCTTAATTGACAGTACCTACAATGAGCAGTTCTTC.

The rearrangement joins TRBV10-2 to TRBJ2-5; 9 nucleotides align to TRBD2. Trimming took 6 bases from V and 2 from J; bases not matched to a gene: 10. The CDR3 consists of 16 residues. CDR1 and CDR2 from the germline V gene are WSHSY and SAAADI. CDR3 residues: CASRKHLAGEQETQYF. The CDR3 region has the DNA TGCGCCAGCAGGAAACACTTAGCGGGGGAACAAGAGACCCAGTACTTC.

The rearrangement joins TRBV27 to TRBJ1-1; TRBD1 matches 11 bases. Germline V gives CDR1 MNHEY, CDR2 SMNVEV (reference sequence). CDR3 length: 15 residues. V trimming: 6 bases; J trimming: 4 bases; junction bases outside the gene matches: 7. The DNA of the CDR3 is TGTGCCAGCAGAATAGGGACAGGGGGGCTCACTGAAGCTTTCTTT. This sequence encodes CASRIGTGGLTEAFF.

The chain recombines TRBV2 with TRBJ2-3, with D unclear. Per germline, CDR1 SNHLY and CDR2 FYNNEI. This CDR3 has 12 residues. The V gene lost 9 bases and the J gene lost 4 bases, with 11 bases spanning the gap. The CDR3 DNA reads TGTGCCAGTAGATTAGAGGCAGATACGCAGTATTTT. Amino acid sequence: CASRLEADTQYF.

This sequence joins TRBV30 and TRBJ1-2; D may be TRBD1 (6 bases). Trimming stripped 4 bases from V and 1 base from J, with 13 bases between. CDR3 length equals 14 residues. Germline V gene sequence: CDR1 GTSNPN, CDR2 SVGIG (reference sequence). The CDR3 loop is CAWNRDTLNYGYTF. CDR3 nucleotide sequence: TGTGCCTGGAACCGGGACACCCTTAACTATGGCTACACCTTC.

This chain connects TRBV7-2 to TRBJ2-3; possibly TRBD1 for D (7 bases). The CDR3 totals 16 residues. Germline assignment: CDR1 SGHTA and CDR2 FQGNSA. V lost 1 base and J lost 3, with 14 bases in between. DNA of the CDR3: TGTGCCAGCAGCTTAGGGGGGCCAGGGGGGACAGATACGCAGTATTTT. Protein product: CASSLGGPGGTDTQYF.

V usage is TRBV12-5 and J usage is TRBJ1-2; TRBD1 agrees at 7 bases. Germline-derived CDR1 and CDR2 are LGHNT and FRNRAP. The CDR3 extends over 18 amino acids. V shed 6 bases, J shed 0 bases, and the junction held 16 bases outside the gene matches. The CDR3 region is CASGRLDREGAPNYGYTF. In DNA form, the CDR3 reads TGTGCTAGTGGCCGACTAGACAGGGAAGGGGCCCCTAACTATGGCTACACCTTC.

This clone was counted only a few times. The same CDR3 is also encoded by other DNA sequences in this sample. The chain joins TRBV3-1 (or the pseudogene TRBV3-2) to TRBJ2-3, with 15 bases matching TRBD2. The CDR3 is made up of 16 amino acids. Germline V gene sequence: CDR1 LGHDT, CDR2 YNNKEL (reference sequence). V dropped 3 bases and J dropped 5; count of bases not matched to a gene: 3. The CDR3 nucleotides read TGTGCCAGCAGCCAGGGGACTAGCGGGAGGTTAGATACGCAGTATTTT. The encoded protein is CASSQGTSGRLDTQYF.

The chain uses TRBV28 and TRBJ2-5; possible D gene TRBD2, 6 bases. CDR3 length: 15 residues. V lost 6 bases and J lost 4, with 18 bases in between. Germline CDR1 and CDR2: MDHEN and SYDVKM. The CDR3 sequence: CASSPPSVGRETQYF. The CDR3, as DNA: TGTGCCAGCAGCCCCCCTAGCGTGGGTCGAGAGACCCAGTACTTC.

The rearrangement links TRBV15 to TRBJ1-2; perhaps TRBD1 as D (6 bases). This CDR3 is 14 amino acids long. V lost 1 base to trimming and J lost 4 bases, with 10 bases between them. Germline V gives CDR1 LNHNV, CDR2 YYDKDF (reference sequence). The CDR3 DNA reads TGTGCCACCAGCAGAGGGACAGCACGCTATGGCTACACCTTC. This translates into CATSRGTARYGYTF.

Remarks on this clone: The sample holds other DNA sequences that translate to the same CDR3. This rearrangement joins TRBV9 to TRBJ2-7; tentatively, D is TRBD1 (6 bases). Germline V lookup: CDR1 SGDLS, CDR2 YYNGEE. The V end was cut by 2 bases, the J end by 1 base, with 7 bases between. This CDR3 comprises 13 residues. This chain's CDR3 is CASSVGQSYEQYF. The CDR3 DNA reads as TGTGCCAGCAGCGTCGGACAGTCCTACGAGCAGTACTTC.

The chain employs TRBV6-1 and TRBJ1-2; D uncertain. From germline, CDR1 is MNHNS and CDR2 SASEGT. V was pared by 0 bases and J by 6 bases, with 8 bases between. CDR3 length: 13 residues. The CDR3 region is CASSEAGFDGYTF. The DNA of the CDR3 is TGTGCCAGCAGTGAAGCGGGCTTTGATGGCTACACCTTC.